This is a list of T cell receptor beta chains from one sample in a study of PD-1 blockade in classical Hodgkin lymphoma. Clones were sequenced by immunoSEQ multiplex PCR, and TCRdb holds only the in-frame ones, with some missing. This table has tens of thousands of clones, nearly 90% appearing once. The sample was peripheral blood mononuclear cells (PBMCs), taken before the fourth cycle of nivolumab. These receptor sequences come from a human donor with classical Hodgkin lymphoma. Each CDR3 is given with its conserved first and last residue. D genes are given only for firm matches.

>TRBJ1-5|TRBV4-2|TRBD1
TGTGCCAGCAGCCCGATACAGGGGGCCGTCAATCAGCCCCAGCATTTT
CASSPIQGAVNQPQHF
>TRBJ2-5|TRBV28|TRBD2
TGTGCCAGCAGGCCTAGCGGGAAAGCCCGGCAAGAGACCCAGTACTTC
CASRPSGKARQETQYF
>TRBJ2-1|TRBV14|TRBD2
TGTGCCAGCAGCCCCTTAGCGGGGGTGCAGTTCTTC
CASSPLAGVQFF
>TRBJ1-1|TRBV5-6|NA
TGTGCCAGCAGCCCATATGACAAGAACACTGAAGCTTTCTTT
CASSPYDKNTEAFF
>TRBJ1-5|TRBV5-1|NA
TGCGCCAGCAGCTTGGGACCGACTAATCAGCCCCAGCATTTT
CASSLGPTNQPQHF
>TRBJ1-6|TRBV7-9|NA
TGTGCCAGCAGCCAAGATGGGGACGGGGTCGTTTCACCCCTCCACTTT
CASSQDGDGVVSPLHF
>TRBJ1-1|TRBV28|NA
TGTGCCAGCAGTGGCGGGGACACCGGAAGGACTGAAGCTTTCTTT
CASSGGDTGRTEAFF
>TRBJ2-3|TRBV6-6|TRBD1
TGTGCCAGCAGACAGACAGGGCAAGGAACAGATACGCAGTATTTT
CASRQTGQGTDTQYF
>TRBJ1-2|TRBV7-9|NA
TGTGCCAGCAGCTTAGACGGGACGTTGGCGGGTGGCTACACCTTC
CASSLDGTLAGGYTF
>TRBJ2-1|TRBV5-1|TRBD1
TGCGCCAGCAGCACTCGACAGGGGGTTTACAATGAGCAGTTCTTC
CASSTRQGVYNEQFF
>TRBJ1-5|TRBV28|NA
TGTGCCAGCAGTTTATTTTCGGGGAATCGGGCCAACCGCAATCAGCCCCAGCATTTT
CASSLFSGNRANRNQPQHF
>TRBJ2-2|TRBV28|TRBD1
TGTGCCAGCAGTTTCCGACAGGGCTACAACACCGGGGAGCTGTTTTTT
CASSFRQGYNTGELFF
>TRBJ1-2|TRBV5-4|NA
TGTGCCAGCAGCCTGGCGGGAGGGGCCGTCTATGGCTACACCTTC
CASSLAGGAVYGYTF
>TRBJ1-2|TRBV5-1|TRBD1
TGCGCCAGCGGGACCGACAGGGCGGACTATGGCTACACCTTC
CASGTDRADYGYTF
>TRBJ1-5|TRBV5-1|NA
TGCGCCAGCAGCTTGTTAGGGGGCAATCAGCCCCAGCATTTT
CASSLLGGNQPQHF
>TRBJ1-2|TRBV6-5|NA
TGTGCCAGCAGTTACTTGACGGAGGACCTTTATGGCTACACCTTC
CASSYLTEDLYGYTF
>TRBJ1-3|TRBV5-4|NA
TGTGCCAGCAGCTATACAGGGTTAGTAGCTGGAAACACCATATATTTT
CASSYTGLVAGNTIYF
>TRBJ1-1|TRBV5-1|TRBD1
TGCGCCAGCAGCTTGGCCGGACAGGGCGGGACTGAAGCTTTCTTT
CASSLAGQGGTEAFF
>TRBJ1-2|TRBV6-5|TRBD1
TGTGCCAGCAGACCGGGACAGGTCTATGGCTACACCTTC
CASRPGQVYGYTF
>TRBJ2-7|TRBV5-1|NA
TGCGCCAGCAGCTTGACAAGCTACGAGCAGTACTTC
CASSLTSYEQYF
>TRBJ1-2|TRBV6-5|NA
TGTGCCAGCAGTCTCCTCTTGAGGCAGGGAGATGGCTACACCTTC
CASSLLLRQGDGYTF
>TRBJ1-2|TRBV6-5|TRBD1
TGTGCCAGCAGGGGACCGGACAGGTTCTATGGCTACACCTTC
CASRGPDRFYGYTF
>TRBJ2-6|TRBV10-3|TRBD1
TGTGCCATCAGTAAAGAGGGACAGGGGGCGGCTGGGGCCAACGTCCTGACTTTC
CAISKEGQGAAGANVLTF
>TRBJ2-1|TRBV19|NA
TGTGCCAGTAGTATGTGGCCAGGGTTGAATGAGCAGTTCTTC
CASSMWPGLNEQFF
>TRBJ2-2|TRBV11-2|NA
TGTGCCAGCAGCTTAGTGGGGAAGAACACCGGGGAGCTGTTTTTT
CASSLVGKNTGELFF
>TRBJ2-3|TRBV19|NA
TGTGCCAGTAGGGAGAACGGGGCAGATACGCAGTATTTT
CASRENGADTQYF
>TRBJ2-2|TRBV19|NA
TGTGCCAGTAGTACGGTAACCCACACCGGGGAGCTGTTTTTT
CASSTVTHTGELFF
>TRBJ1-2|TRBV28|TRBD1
TGTGCCGTGACATTAATATCCCAGCCGGGACAGGGGGCCCGAGGCTACACCTTC
CAVTLISQPGQGARGYTF
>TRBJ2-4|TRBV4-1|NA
TGCGCCAGCAGCCAAGGAGGAACAGGGTACAACATTCAGTACTTC
CASSQGGTGYNIQYF